This T cell receptor beta chain comes out of a study of T-cell reconstitution after alpha-beta-depleted transplantation in children. Unique molecular identifiers were incorporated into the prepared TCRbeta library. Using its own MiXCR run on the PCR reads, TCRdb lists one record per CDR3 protein. The sample contains about 460,000 distinct CDR3 sequences, about an eighth of which appear only once. CDR1 is MNHNS and CDR2 is SASEGT in the germline V gene. This CDR3 has 13 amino acids. The V end was cut by 4 bases, the J end by 7 bases, with 10 bases between. The chain recombines TRBV6-1 with TRBJ2-2; possibly TRBD1 for D (5 bases). The source is a female patient aged 2-10 years who had a stem cell transplant for aplastic anemia, so the T cells may come from the graft donor. The sample consisted of PBMCs, mostly from graft donor cells, taken 180 days after TCRalphabeta/CD19-depleted stem cell transplant. The CDR3 here is CASSARQIGELFF. The CDR3 DNA is TGTGCCAGCAGTGCCCGACAGATCGGGGAGCTGTTTTTT.